This T cell receptor (beta chain) was recorded in a study of cytomegalovirus exposure and HLA in healthy donors (TCRdb year 2017). Some background on the complete study: In an earlier analysis of fewer than 750 of the donors, less than 350 Gb of sequence data and just under 120 million unique TCR beta sequences from about 180 million T cells were reported. An early release that covered roughly 600 HLA-typed donors contained approximately 320 gigabases of sequencing data and 65 million to 100 million unique TCR sequences. Among the roughly 400 genotyped donors, around 81% belonged to the genetic ancestry cluster associated with self-reported Caucasian donors. The aim of the study was to test whether cataloging public T cell receptors could identify signatures of past pathogen exposure. The T cell repertoires of 666 subjects were profiled by immunosequencing and related to cytomegalovirus serostatus. Along with the roughly 700-subject first cohort, a separate validation cohort of roughly 110 different subjects was used. High-throughput TCR immunosequencing, statistical association of individual TCRs with disease status, and machine learning were combined to predict cytomegalovirus infection status. In a later analysis, previously published TCR beta repertoires from 550 to 750 donors were re-analyzed and high-resolution HLA genotyping was added so that TCR occurrence patterns could be studied. Rather than using new phenotypic data, the later analysis identified candidate immune exposures from TCR beta sequences and from how often those sequences occurred across donors. In an earlier analysis of over 550 of the donors, high-throughput TCR beta sequencing was used to judge whether each TCR beta V gene segment behaved as functional or pseudogenic. Donor age, sex, ethnicity and CMV serostatus were compiled together with the repertoire data. A later genetic analysis used genome-wide SNP genotypes for about 60% of the roughly 700 donors, treating that subset as a discovery cohort. All discovery cohort repertoires had been generated on a single sequencing platform. HLA typing included class I and class II loci at four-digit resolution. Typing coverage varied by locus: roughly 629-630 donors for A, B, C, DRB1 and DQB1; approximately 520 for DQA1; nearly 610 for DPA1; under 490 for DPB1. Several DR-DQ haplotypes were treated as single units for association and clustering because of strong linkage in the cohort. On average, 235,054 unique TCR beta nucleotide sequences were sequenced per donor among some 420 genotyped donors of the cohort, with roughly 19% of those sequences being non-productive. On the study overall, not on this receptor specifically: The classifier was reported to diagnose cytomegalovirus status with high specificity and sensitivity in both the original and validation cohorts. In an earlier analysis of 587 of the donors, most TCR beta V segments were observed in productive rearrangements about 87% or about 30% of the time, broadly matching IMGT annotations. Linkage disequilibrium might explain the correlated functional status among segregating V segments, but an unknown experimental factor could not be ruled out. The presence/absence analyses assumed that sequencing depth was roughly uniform across donors, and that assumption may not be true. A later analysis found that TCR association rates varied across HLA loci, with DRB1 alleles showing the most associated TCRs and HLA-C alleles the fewest. While some public TCRs were present in many individuals, most TCR sequences turned up only very rarely across donors. In vitro tests confirmed that a few of the cytomegalovirus-associated TCR beta chains recognize cytomegalovirus antigens. A group of highly shared sequence variants was considered likely to be a technical artifact of the sequencing pipeline. The only immune exposure information available for the cohort was CMV serostatus. A later genetic analysis associated a missense DCLRE1C variant with V-gene and J-gene trimming of TCR beta chains, and an independent cohort replicated the association. A further reported finding was that TCR beta sequences accurately predicted the HLA-A and HLA-B alleles for most subjects in the first cohort. Assigning TCR associations to individual alleles was difficult when HLA alleles, especially DR and DQ, strongly co-occurred. According to a later analysis, most CMV-associated TCR beta chains appeared to be HLA-restricted, and the HLA associations seemed to be driven largely by CMV exposure. This cohort had only TCR beta chains sequenced, and the lack of alpha or paired-chain data limited which features could be detected. At a false discovery rate of 0.05, a later analysis linked 16,951 TCR beta sequences to specific HLA alleles. A total of 150 to 200 TCR beta chains were listed by the study as associated with cytomegalovirus. In a later analysis, HLA-associated TCR beta chains were found to be more clonally expanded and to have lower generation probabilities than equally common non-associated chains. According to a later genetic analysis, donors in an Asian-associated ancestry cluster had fewer N-insertions in productive TCRs than the approximately 630-donor mean. According to the authors, the approach could potentially be generalized to other disease states and immunological phenotypes. Around 16 rarely observed V segments, including chromosome 9 orphons, were excluded from the earlier analysis of about 600 of the donors because counts were too low. In a later analysis, several top co-occurrence clusters were reported to appear linked to parvovirus B19, influenza, CMV and Epstein-Barr virus. Because some donors lacked HLA typing at each locus, the association tests relied only on the typed subset. Because the 87-base-pair reads could not distinguish some IMGT-functional V segments, including TRBV6-2 and TRBV6-3, those segments were excluded.

The CDR3 goes from the cysteine to the phenylalanine over 13 residues. The DNA shown is the 39-base CDR3, in frame from base 1. V drops 3 bases and J drops 8 bases, leaving 13 bases in between. The germline V gene specifies SGDLS as CDR1 and YYNGEE as CDR2. Library preparation employed the immunoSEQ multiplex PCR assay. For the multiplex PCR, a mixture combining 60 forward primers for TCR Vbeta segments and 13 reverse primers for TCR Jbeta segments was used. The CDR3 region of rearranged TCR beta genes was amplified from genomic DNA with a multiplex PCR assay. The Illumina HiSeq System was used to sequence the amplified TCR beta libraries as 87-base-pair reads. Turning to the authors' computational methods: A later analysis tallied about 77 million unique TCR beta chains across the 700 or so repertoires, and approximately 12 million of those chains were shared by two or more donors. To remove PCR and sequencing errors, raw reads were error-corrected and collapsed into unique sequences using a nearest-neighbor algorithm that merged closely related sequences. V, D and J gene segments were assigned by aligning CDR3 sequences to IMGT reference sequences. For a sequence to be retained, a match of at least six nucleotides was required to both a V gene segment and a J gene segment. Rearrangements were classified as productive when the CDR3 lacked stop codons and remained in frame with V and J, and all other rearrangements were classified as non-productive. CDR3 was defined by IMGT convention, running from the second conserved V-encoded cysteine to the conserved J-encoded phenylalanine. The earlier analysis of some 540 of the donors excluded any sequence lacking an unambiguous match to a single V gene segment. In an earlier analysis of approximately 590 of the donors, V segments were called functional above 56.7% productive rearrangements and were called segregating when the between-donor standard deviation exceeded 5%. To diagnose cytomegalovirus status from the catalog of TCR beta chain sequences, a statistical classification framework was built. V and J gene assignment, in a later analysis, came from comparing TCR nucleotide sequences with IMGT/GENE-DB human TR gene sequences. In a later analysis, CDR3 sequences and most-parsimonious VDJ recombination scenarios were assigned using the TCRdist pipeline. In a later analysis, each TCR beta chain was defined by its CDR3 amino acid sequence together with its V-gene family, and reads lacking a unique V-gene family were excluded. To address suspected cross-contamination and a sequencing artifact, a later analysis removed a few hundred highly shared, low-generation-probability nucleotide sequences. For each public chain, a later analysis derived a clonal expansion index from normalized ranks of inferred template counts within each repertoire. A later analysis computed generation probabilities with a VDJ recombination model fitted to out-of-frame rearrangements, and checked the results against IGoR. Hypergeometric tests were used in a later analysis to score TCR-TCR, TCR-HLA and TCR-CMV co-occurrence, with a repertoire-size bias correction applied to the TCR pairs. In a later analysis, false discovery rates were estimated by permuting HLA or CMV assignments 20 times. In a later analysis, co-occurring TCRs were grouped using DBSCAN, with TCRdist sequence similarity added in when clustering inside HLA-allele-positive subsets. For co-occurrence clustering, repertoires with fewer than 30,000 or more than 120,000 public chains were excluded, along with roughly 5 repertoires with anomalous nucleotide sharing. The immuneACCESS repertoire file appears here via TCRdb, limited to in-frame rearrangements. These files lack a portion of the clones; in checked studies, under half of the deficit traces to unresolved V genes, and the cause of the others is not known. V, J and clone size are those of that table, while D and trimming were read from the DNA. In all, the sample holds 110,000 to 150,000 clones, and less than 90% of those were seen once. Of the sample, about 2.5% is held by the ten largest clones.

The cohort comprised under 700 healthy bone marrow donors. At the time of sampling, every cohort member was nominally healthy, though immune exposures that went unrecorded were likely present. The donor tested CMV seronegative, placing the donor among the 350 or so seronegative members of the cohort. Every donor gave a peripheral blood sample, and the peripheral blood mononuclear cells from that sample were used for TCR beta sequencing. The Qiagen DNeasy Blood Extraction Kit was used to extract genomic DNA from the blood cell samples. Comments on this clone: The specificity of this receptor is unknown. Qualities for individual bases were not recorded, and no much larger clone is one base off.

Specimen: PBMCs. The sequence is built from TRBV9 and TRBJ2-3, with a tentative D gene TRBD2 over 5 matching bases. The origin of this receptor is a boy younger than 10 in good health and CMV-seronegative. The nucleotide sequence reads as follows: TGTGCCAGCAGCGGGAGGTCAGTAGGTACGCAGTATTTT. The resulting protein is CASSGRSVGTQYF.